A single TCR beta chain is shown here with its context. It was with a sample-barcoded 5' primer and a J-beta primer mix that a second PCR of roughly 6 to 11 cycles was run. TCRdb ran MiXCR on the 5' RACE reads and lists one entry per CDR3 protein. The data hold some 800,000 distinct CDR3 sequences, with 20% to 30% observed a single time. The data belong to a study of blood T cells in healthy people across ages. V lost 9 bases and J lost 5; bases outside the gene matches: 19. Per the germline V gene, CDR1 is SGHRS and CDR2 is YFSETQ. This CDR3 comprises 16 residues. This sample was also put to use in a study of T cells of mothers and their children. That publication notes: Mothers gave over 10 million TCR beta CDR3 reads each, and children several million each.

This chain links TRBV5-1 with TRBJ2-7; 8 bases fit TRBD2. The clonotype was recovered from a boy aged 5-17 years in good health. Sequenced material: blood. The CDR3 region is CATSSAGGRRVHEQYF. The CDR3 coding sequence is TGCGCCACTTCATCCGCGGGGGGACGAAGAGTCCACGAGCAGTACTTC.